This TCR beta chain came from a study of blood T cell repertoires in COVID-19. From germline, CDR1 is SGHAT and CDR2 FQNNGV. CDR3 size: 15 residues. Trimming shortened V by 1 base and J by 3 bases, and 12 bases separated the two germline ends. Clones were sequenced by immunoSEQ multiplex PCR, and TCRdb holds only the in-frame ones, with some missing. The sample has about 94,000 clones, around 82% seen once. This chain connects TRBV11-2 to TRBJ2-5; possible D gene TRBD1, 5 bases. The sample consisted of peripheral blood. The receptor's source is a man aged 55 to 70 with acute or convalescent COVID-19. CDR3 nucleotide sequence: TGTGCCAGCAGCTTAGGGCCAGGGATTAAAGAGACCCAGTACTTC. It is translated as CASSLGPGIKETQYF. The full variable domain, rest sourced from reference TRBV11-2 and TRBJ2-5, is EAGVAQSPRYKIIEKRQSVAFWCNPISGHATLYWYQQILGQGPKLLIQFQNNGVVDDSQLPKDRFSAERLKGVDSTLKIQPAKLEDSAVYLCASSLGPGIKETQYFGPGTRLLVL.